This record covers a single TCR beta chain. Its antigen is not known. The germline gene is not matched at one end of the junction; a read error may be the cause. Germline V gene data show CDR1 as SEHNR and CDR2 as FQNEAQ (reference sequence). The CDR3 extends over 17 amino acids. These data are taken from a study of cytomegalovirus exposure and HLA in healthy donors. PCR employed 60 Vbeta and 13 Jbeta primers. Sequenced by immunoSEQ multiplex PCR; TCRdb stores in-frame clones only, minus some. The data show hundreds of thousands of clones, 72% seen once. Study results and limitations: A link between a missense DCLRE1C variant and TCR beta V- and J-gene trimming emerged from a later analysis. Later on, an analysis tied approximately 15,000 TCR beta sequences to HLA alleles at 0.05 false discovery rate.

The sequenced sample was PBMCs. The clonotype was recovered from a female donor in good health and CMV-seronegative. This sequence joins TRBV7-9 and TRBJ1-5; D gene ambiguous. The CDR3 sequence: CSSSYFPGKSSNQPQHF. The CDR3 region has the DNA TGTTCCAGCAGCTATTTCCCGGGAAAGAGCTCCAATCAGCCCCAGCATTTT.